Following are 31 T cell receptor beta chains from one sample sequenced in a study of identical twins. TCRdb fed the 5' RACE reads into MiXCR, producing one record per CDR3 protein. The repertoire holds roughly 690,000 distinct CDR3 sequences, with 21% as singletons. The data also belong to a second study, concerning T cells expressing NK-cell markers.

Sequenced sample: PBMCs. These receptors were obtained from a woman between 18 and 30 years old in good health.

The chain recombines TRBV7-3 with TRBJ2-3; D is possibly TRBD2 (6 bases). The germline V and J ends were trimmed by 6 bases and 6 bases, with 13 bases remaining between them. This CDR3 has 13 amino acids. Germline CDR1 SGHTA, CDR2 FQGTGA. CDR3 bases: TGTGCCAGCAGTGGGGGGAATATGGATACGCAGTATTTT. Its translation: CASSGGNMDTQYF.

This clonotype has at least ten counts. The chain carries TRBV19 and TRBJ2-1, with 7 bases fitting TRBD2. The CDR3 extends over 13 amino acids. V trimming: 8 bases; J trimming: 6 bases; junction bases outside the gene matches: 7. The germline V gene has CDR1 LNHDA and CDR2 SQIVND (reference sequence). The CDR3 loop reads CASRWTSGNEQFF. The CDR3 coding sequence is TGTGCCAGTCGTTGGACTAGTGGCAATGAGCAGTTCTTC.

This clonotype was picked up a small number of times. The genes are TRBV15 and TRBJ2-7; a weak D match, TRBD2 (6 bases). V lost 5 bases, J lost 2 bases, and 19 bases lay in between. Germline assignment: CDR1 LNHNV and CDR2 YYDKDF (reference sequence). The CDR3 is 16 residues long. The CDR3 loop reads CATSPWALAMTYEQYF. CDR3 sequence (DNA): TGTGCCACCAGCCCTTGGGCTCTAGCGATGACCTACGAGCAGTACTTC.

This sequence joins TRBV20-1 and TRBJ1-3; TRBD1 agrees at 7 bases. CDR3 length: 17 amino acids. Losses at the gene ends were 5 bases for V and 2 bases for J; bases not matched to a gene: 15. Germline CDR1 is DFQATT and CDR2 is SNEGSKA (reference sequence). CDR3 sequence reads: CSALGRHRGVAGNTIYF. The CDR3 bases are TGCAGTGCTCTGGGACGCCACAGGGGTGTTGCTGGAAACACCATATATTTT.

This clonotype was picked up a small number of times. The chain links TRBV20-1 to TRBJ2-7; D might be TRBD2 (6 bases). V was trimmed by 6 bases and J by 5 bases, leaving 14 bases between them. CDR3 length equals 12 residues. The germline V gene has CDR1 DFQATT and CDR2 SNEGSKA (reference sequence). The DNA of the CDR3 is TGCAGTGCGGGGGGTGTCAGCCACGAGCAGTACTTC. Its protein product is CSAGGVSHEQYF.

The table lists this clonotype with many counts. In DNA, the CDR3 is TGTGCTAGTGGTTTTTGGCTAGGGACCTACAATGAGCAGTTCTTC. As protein: CASGFWLGTYNEQFF. V is TRBV12-5 and J is TRBJ2-1, with D unresolved. This CDR3 is built from 15 residues. Trimming shortened V by 3 bases and J by 2 bases, and 11 bases separated the two germline ends. Germline-derived CDR1 and CDR2 are LGHNT and FRNRAP.

The chain uses TRBV6-5 and TRBJ1-3; TRBD1 aligns across 9 bases. Germline V lookup: CDR1 MNHEY, CDR2 SVGAGI. Losses at the gene ends were 4 bases for V and 1 base for J; bases not matched to a gene: 8. CDR3 length: 17 residues. The CDR3 sequence is CASSSQGAMGSGNTIYF. CDR3 DNA: TGTGCCAGCAGTTCACAGGGGGCAATGGGATCTGGAAACACCATATATTTT.

This clonotype was picked up one time. This chain uses TRBV2 with TRBJ2-2, with D maybe TRBD2 (6 bases). Germline lookup yields CDR1 SNHLY and CDR2 FYNNEI. Trimming removed 5 bases from V and 7 bases from J, with 14 bases in between. The CDR3 has 14 residues. The CDR3 spells CASSSSRGLGELFF. The CDR3 DNA reads TGTGCCAGCAGTTCCTCGCGGGGCCTCGGGGAGCTGTTTTTT.

At least ten counts were recorded for this clonotype. V usage is TRBV12-3 or TRBV12-4 and J usage is TRBJ2-1; possible D gene TRBD2, 6 bases. Trimming shortened V by 8 bases and J by 4 bases, and 18 bases separated the two germline ends. The CDR3 sequence is 15 residues long. The CDR3 is CASEFWAGGYNEQFF. CDR3 sequence (DNA): TGTGCCAGCGAGTTTTGGGCCGGAGGGTACAATGAGCAGTTCTTC.

The J gene is TRBJ2-7, the V gene TRBV6-2 or TRBV6-3; D remains ambiguous. The CDR3 spans 15 residues. CDR1 is MNHEY and CDR2 is SVGEGT in the germline V gene. V gave up 0 bases and J gave up 2 bases, with 11 bases separating them. CDR3 in amino acids: CASSYSIGSTYEQYF. CDR3 nucleotides: TGTGCCAGCAGTTACTCGATAGGAAGTACCTACGAGCAGTACTTC.

The sample holds a few counts of this clonotype. The V and J genes are TRBV6-5 and TRBJ2-3; 8 bases are a match to TRBD2. Germline trimming cut 5 bases from V and 3 bases from J; bases unmatched to any gene: 7. The CDR3 sequence is 15 residues long. Germline V gene data show CDR1 as MNHEY and CDR2 as SVGAGI. DNA of the CDR3: TGTGCCAGCAGTCACCCTAGCGGGTCAACAGATACGCAGTATTTT. This gives the protein CASSHPSGSTDTQYF.

This clonotype has a handful of counts. The chain joins TRBV9 to TRBJ1-2; D is undetermined. The CDR3 contains 15 residues. V was shortened by 0 bases and J by 0 bases, with 9 bases between the two germline ends. From germline, CDR1 is SGDLS and CDR2 YYNGEE. The CDR3 sequence is CASSVAAAANYGYTF. CDR3 DNA sequence: TGTGCCAGCAGCGTAGCTGCGGCAGCTAACTATGGCTACACCTTC. Together with reference TRBV9 and TRBJ1-2, the CDR3 gives the full variable domain: DSGVTQTPKHLITATGQRVTLRCSPRSGDLSVYWYQQSLDQGLQFLIQYYNGEERAKGNILERFSAQQFPDLHSELNLSSLELGDSALYFCASSVAAAANYGYTFGSGTRLTVV.

This rearrangement joins TRBV4-2 to TRBJ2-1; D unclear. This CDR3 contains 13 residues. V was shortened by 0 bases and J by 8 bases, with 8 bases between the two germline ends. Germline V gives CDR1 LGHNA, CDR2 YNFKEQ. CDR3 sequence: CASSQDPLDEQFF. In DNA form, the CDR3 reads TGTGCCAGCAGCCAAGATCCCCTCGATGAGCAGTTCTTC.

This clonotype was found a few times. V gene TRBV20-1 combines with J gene TRBJ2-1; 10 bases agree with TRBD2. Germline CDR1 reads DFQATT; CDR2 reads SNEGSKA (reference sequence). Losses at the gene ends were 0 bases for V and 5 bases for J; bases not matched to a gene: 13. There are 18 residues in the CDR3. The CDR3 DNA is TGCAGTGCTAGAGATGGGAGTAGCGGGGGGCTTATAAACAATGAGCAGTTCTTC. Residues: CSARDGSSGGLINNEQFF.

This clonotype was observed at least ten times. The rearrangement joins TRBV12-3 or TRBV12-4 to TRBJ2-1; D remains ambiguous. Trimming pared 6 bases from V and 0 bases from J, leaving 12 bases between. CDR3 size: 15 residues. Here the CDR3 reads CASRRTPGSYNEQFF. In DNA form, the CDR3 reads TGTGCCAGCAGGCGCACTCCGGGCTCCTACAATGAGCAGTTCTTC.

This clonotype has more than one count but fewer than ten. V usage is TRBV29-1 and J usage is TRBJ1-2; TRBD1 aligns across 9 bases. Germline CDR1 SQVTM, CDR2 ANQGSEA. V dropped 4 bases and J dropped 3; count of bases not matched to a gene: 0. This CDR3 has 12 amino acids. The CDR3 DNA is TGCAGCGTTGGGGACAGGGACTATGGCTACACCTTC. The encoded protein is CSVGDRDYGYTF.

The chain recombines TRBV11-2 with TRBJ2-3; 7 bases line up with TRBD2. This CDR3 contains 18 residues. The V gene end was trimmed by 4 bases and the J gene end by 1 base; junction bases not matched to a gene: 14. Per the germline V gene, CDR1 is SGHAT and CDR2 is FQNNGV. This chain's CDR3 is CASSSILGGSWGTDTQYF. In DNA form, the CDR3 reads TGTGCCAGCAGCTCTATTTTGGGAGGGTCCTGGGGCACAGATACGCAGTATTTT.

This clonotype was recorded a few times. CDR3 residues: CASARGGGANVLTF. Written as DNA, the CDR3 is TGTGCTAGTGCCCGGGGGGGTGGGGCCAACGTCCTGACTTTC. The V and J genes are TRBV12-5 and TRBJ2-6; 8 nucleotides align to TRBD2. Germline values: CDR1 LGHNT, CDR2 FRNRAP. The CDR3 extends over 14 amino acids. V shed 7 bases, J shed 3 bases, and the junction held 2 bases outside the gene matches.

This clonotype was detected many times. V is TRBV20-1 and J is TRBJ2-1; a weak D match, TRBD1 (6 bases). The ends were cut back, 8 bases at V and 6 bases at J, with 11 bases in the middle. The CDR3 sequence is 11 residues long. Germline loops: CDR1 DFQATT, CDR2 SNEGSKA (reference sequence). The CDR3 here is CSFGQFNEQFF. The CDR3, as DNA: TGCAGTTTCGGACAGTTCAATGAGCAGTTCTTC.

The rearrangement links TRBV4-3 to TRBJ2-1, with 13 bases that match TRBD2. There are 18 residues in the CDR3. Germline CDR1 and CDR2: LGHNA and YSLEER. Trimming took 0 bases from V and 7 from J; bases not matched to a gene: 9. The CDR3 reads CASSQDGTSGMGLNEQFF. CDR3 DNA sequence: TGCGCCAGCAGCCAAGATGGGACTAGCGGGATGGGTCTTAATGAGCAGTTCTTC.

There are a few counts of this clonotype. V and J are TRBV20-1 and TRBJ2-7, with TRBD2 matching 9 bases. This CDR3 has 13 residues. The V and J ends lost 5 bases and 3 bases, in that order; junction bases with no gene match: 5. CDR1 is DFQATT and CDR2 is SNEGSKA in the germline V gene (reference sequence). CDR3 sequence reads: CSAPGREGYEQYF. The CDR3 nucleotides are TGCAGTGCTCCCGGGCGGGAGGGCTACGAGCAGTACTTC.

The CDR3: CASSIRLANTDTQYF. The CDR3 bases are TGTGCCAGCAGCATCCGACTAGCTAACACAGATACGCAGTATTTT. The chain links TRBV11-1 to TRBJ2-3; 7 nucleotides align to TRBD2. The CDR3 runs 15 residues. CDR1 and CDR2 from the germline V gene are SGHAT and FQDESV (reference sequence). V trimming: 5 bases; J trimming: 2 bases; junction bases outside the gene matches: 7. Looking up the rest from reference TRBV11-1 and TRBJ2-3 gives the full variable domain: EAEVAQSPRYKITEKSQAVAFWCDPISGHATLYWYRQILGQGPELLVQFQDESVVDDSQLPKDRFSAERLKGVDSTLKIQPAELGDSAMYLCASSIRLANTDTQYFGPGTRLTVL.

The chain combines TRBV9 with TRBJ2-1; D is undetermined. CDR3 size: 14 residues. The germline V and J ends were trimmed by 0 bases and 6 bases, with 10 bases remaining between them. Germline assignment: CDR1 SGDLS and CDR2 YYNGEE. The CDR3 DNA reads as TGTGCCAGCAGCGTAGGCGGAATCGGCAATGAGCAGTTCTTC. The encoded protein is CASSVGGIGNEQFF. The whole variable domain, filled in from reference TRBV9 and TRBJ2-1, reads DSGVTQTPKHLITATGQRVTLRCSPRSGDLSVYWYQQSLDQGLQFLIQYYNGEERAKGNILERFSAQQFPDLHSELNLSSLELGDSALYFCASSVGGIGNEQFFGPGTRLTVL.

The chain carries TRBV5-1 and TRBJ2-3; no clear D gene. Germline V gene sequence: CDR1 SGHRS, CDR2 YFSETQ. Trimming took off 4 bases at V and 5 bases at J, with 17 bases between the two ends. This CDR3 region has 15 residues. CDR3 in DNA: TGCGCCAGCAGCAAAACACTACCCGCAGTAGATACGCAGTATTTT. Protein product: CASSKTLPAVDTQYF.

V and J are TRBV20-1 and TRBJ2-1; 7 bases agree with TRBD1. Trimming at V came to 7 bases and at J to 3 bases, leaving 3 bases not matched to a gene. The CDR3 totals 12 residues. From germline, CDR1 is DFQATT and CDR2 SNEGSKA (reference sequence). The CDR3 sequence: CSGGGFYNEQFF. The DNA for the CDR3 is TGCAGTGGAGGGGGCTTCTACAATGAGCAGTTCTTC.

The genes are TRBV20-1 and TRBJ2-1, with D possibly being TRBD1 or TRBD2 (5 bases each). V was trimmed by 3 bases and J by 6 bases, leaving 15 bases between them. The CDR3 has 14 amino acids. The germline gives CDR1 DFQATT, CDR2 SNEGSKA (reference sequence). The DNA for the CDR3 is TGCAGTGCTAGTACGGGGCCTCGGGGCAATGAGCAGTTCTTC. This gives the protein CSASTGPRGNEQFF.

This sequence joins TRBV10-3 and TRBJ1-6; TRBD1 might be the D (6 bases). The V end was cut by 10 bases, the J end by 7 bases, with 14 bases between. Germline lookup yields CDR1 ENHRY and CDR2 SYGVKD. The CDR3 runs to 13 residues. CDR3 nucleotides: TGTGCCAACAACAGGGAGCCGAATTCACCCCTCCACTTT. It is translated as CANNREPNSPLHF.

This clonotype appeared a few times. The chain is built from TRBV7-9 and TRBJ2-7, with 8 positions matching TRBD1. J lost 1 base, V lost 5 bases, and 4 bases had no gene match. CDR1 is SEHNR and CDR2 is FQNEAQ in the germline V gene (reference sequence). This CDR3 comprises 14 residues. CDR3 sequence: CASSRQGYSYEQYF. The CDR3 DNA reads as TGTGCCAGCAGCCGACAGGGGTATTCCTACGAGCAGTACTTC.

This clonotype showed up just a few times. The CDR3 loop reads CASNKLAGGSYNEQFF. In DNA, the CDR3 is TGTGCCAGCAATAAACTAGCGGGGGGCTCCTACAATGAGCAGTTCTTC. V gene TRBV12-3 or TRBV12-4 combines with J gene TRBJ2-1; 12 bases map to TRBD2. V was pared by 7 bases and J by 0 bases, with 4 bases of the junction left unmatched. CDR3 size: 16 residues.

There are a few counts of this clonotype. CDR3 loop: CSALYQDMTYEQYF. The CDR3 nucleotides read TGCAGTGCCCTATACCAGGATATGACCTACGAGCAGTACTTC. The V and J genes are TRBV20-1 and TRBJ2-7, with unresolved D. In germline, CDR1 is DFQATT, CDR2 SNEGSKA (reference sequence). V was shortened by 6 bases and J by 2 bases, with 17 bases between the two germline ends. This CDR3 has 14 amino acids.

This rearrangement joins TRBV20-1 to TRBJ2-1; 9 nucleotides agree with TRBD1. The CDR3 length is 15 residues. The trim removed 2 bases at V and 10 bases at J, leaving 12 bases unmatched. Looked up from germline, CDR1 is DFQATT and CDR2 is SNEGSKA (reference sequence). DNA for the CDR3: TGCAGTGCTAGACCCCCTCGGGACAGGGTTGAAGAGCAGTTCTTC. Translated, it gives CSARPPRDRVEEQFF.